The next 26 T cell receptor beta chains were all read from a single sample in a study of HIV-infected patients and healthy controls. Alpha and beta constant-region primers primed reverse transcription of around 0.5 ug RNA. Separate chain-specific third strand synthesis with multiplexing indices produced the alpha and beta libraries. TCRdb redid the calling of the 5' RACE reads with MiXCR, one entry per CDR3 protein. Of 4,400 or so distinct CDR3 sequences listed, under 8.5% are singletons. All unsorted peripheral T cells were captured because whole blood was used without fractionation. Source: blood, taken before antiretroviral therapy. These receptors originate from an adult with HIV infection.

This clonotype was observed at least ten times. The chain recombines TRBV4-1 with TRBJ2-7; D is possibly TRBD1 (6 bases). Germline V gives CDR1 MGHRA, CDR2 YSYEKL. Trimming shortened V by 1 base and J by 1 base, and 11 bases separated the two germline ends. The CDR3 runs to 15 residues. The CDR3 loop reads CASSQGQAGSYEQYF. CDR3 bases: TGCGCCAGCAGCCAAGGACAGGCGGGTTCCTACGAGCAGTACTTC.

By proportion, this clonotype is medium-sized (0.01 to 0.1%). The CDR3 region has the DNA TGTGCCAGCAGTTTATGGCAGCCCCACGAGCAGTACTTC. This translates into CASSLWQPHEQYF. The rearrangement joins TRBV28 to TRBJ2-7; D unresolved. Germline CDR1 and CDR2: MDHEN and SYDVKM. This CDR3 spans 13 amino acids. V was pared by 0 bases and J by 5 bases, with 8 bases between.

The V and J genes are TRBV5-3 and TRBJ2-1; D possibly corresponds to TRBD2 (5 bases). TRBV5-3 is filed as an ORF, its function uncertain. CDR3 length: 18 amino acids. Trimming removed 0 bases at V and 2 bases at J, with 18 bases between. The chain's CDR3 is CARSLAFIRDGPYNEQFF. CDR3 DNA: TGTGCCAGAAGCTTGGCCTTTATTCGGGATGGACCCTACAATGAGCAGTTCTTC.

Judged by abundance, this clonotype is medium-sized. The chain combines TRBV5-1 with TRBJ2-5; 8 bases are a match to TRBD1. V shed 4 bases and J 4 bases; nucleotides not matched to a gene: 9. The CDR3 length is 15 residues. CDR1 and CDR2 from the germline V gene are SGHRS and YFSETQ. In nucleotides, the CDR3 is TGCGCCAGCAGCACCCCGACAGGGGAGAGAGAGACCCAGTACTTC. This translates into CASSTPTGERETQYF.

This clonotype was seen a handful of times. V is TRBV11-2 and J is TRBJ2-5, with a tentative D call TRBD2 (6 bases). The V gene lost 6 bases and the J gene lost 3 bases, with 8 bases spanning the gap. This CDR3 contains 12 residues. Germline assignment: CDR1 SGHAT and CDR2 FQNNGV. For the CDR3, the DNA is TGTGCCAGCAGGCGGGGCGAAGAGACCCAGTACTTC. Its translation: CASRRGEETQYF.

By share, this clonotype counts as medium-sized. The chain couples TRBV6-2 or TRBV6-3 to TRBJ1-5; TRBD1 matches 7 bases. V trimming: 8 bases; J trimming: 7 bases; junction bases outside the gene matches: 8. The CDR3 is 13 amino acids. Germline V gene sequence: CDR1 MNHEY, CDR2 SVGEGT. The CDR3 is CASQGDGVQPQHF. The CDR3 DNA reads TGTGCCAGCCAGGGGGATGGGGTACAGCCCCAGCATTTT.

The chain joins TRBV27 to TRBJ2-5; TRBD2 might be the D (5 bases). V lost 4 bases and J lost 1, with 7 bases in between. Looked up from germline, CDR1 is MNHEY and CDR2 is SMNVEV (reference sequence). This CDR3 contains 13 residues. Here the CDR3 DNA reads TGTGCCAGCAGTTCCGGGATCCAAGAGACCCAGTACTTC. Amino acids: CASSSGIQETQYF.

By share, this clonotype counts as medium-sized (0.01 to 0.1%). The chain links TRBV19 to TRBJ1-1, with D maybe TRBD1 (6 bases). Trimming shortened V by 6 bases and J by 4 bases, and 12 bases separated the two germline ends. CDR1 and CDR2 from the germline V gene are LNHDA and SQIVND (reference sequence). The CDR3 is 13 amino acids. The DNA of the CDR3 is TGTGCCAGTAGCCAACAGGGATTCACTGAAGCTTTCTTT. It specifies CASSQQGFTEAFF.

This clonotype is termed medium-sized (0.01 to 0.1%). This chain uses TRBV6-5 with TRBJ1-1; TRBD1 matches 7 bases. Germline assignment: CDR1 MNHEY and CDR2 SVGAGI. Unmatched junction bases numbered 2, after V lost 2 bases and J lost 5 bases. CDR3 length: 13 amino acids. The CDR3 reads CASSYQGVTEAFF. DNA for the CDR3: TGTGCCAGCAGTTACCAGGGGGTGACTGAAGCTTTCTTT.

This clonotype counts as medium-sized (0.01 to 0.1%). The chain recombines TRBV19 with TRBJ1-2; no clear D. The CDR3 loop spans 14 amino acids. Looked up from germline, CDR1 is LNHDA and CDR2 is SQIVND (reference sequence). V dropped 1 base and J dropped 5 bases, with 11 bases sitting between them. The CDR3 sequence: CASSIVGSWYGYTF. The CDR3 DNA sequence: TGTGCCAGTAGTATAGTCGGCAGCTGGTATGGCTACACCTTC.

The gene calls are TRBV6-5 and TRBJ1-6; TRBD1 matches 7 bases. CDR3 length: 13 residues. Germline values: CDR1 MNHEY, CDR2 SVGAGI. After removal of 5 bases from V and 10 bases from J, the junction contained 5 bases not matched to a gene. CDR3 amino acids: CASSRDRLSPLHF. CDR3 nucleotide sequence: TGTGCCAGCAGTCGGGACAGACTCTCACCCCTCCACTTT.

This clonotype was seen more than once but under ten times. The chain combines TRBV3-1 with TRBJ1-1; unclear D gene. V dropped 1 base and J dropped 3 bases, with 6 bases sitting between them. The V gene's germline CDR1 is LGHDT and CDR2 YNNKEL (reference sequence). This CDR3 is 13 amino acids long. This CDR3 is CASSQGPYTEAFF. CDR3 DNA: TGTGCCAGCAGCCAAGGCCCCTACACTGAAGCTTTCTTT.

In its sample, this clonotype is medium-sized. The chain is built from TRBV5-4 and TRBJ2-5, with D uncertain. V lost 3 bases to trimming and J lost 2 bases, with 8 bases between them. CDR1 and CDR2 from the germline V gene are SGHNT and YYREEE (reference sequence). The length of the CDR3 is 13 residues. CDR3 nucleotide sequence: TGTGCCAGCAGCTCGTCCGTACAAGAGACCCAGTACTTC. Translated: CASSSSVQETQYF.

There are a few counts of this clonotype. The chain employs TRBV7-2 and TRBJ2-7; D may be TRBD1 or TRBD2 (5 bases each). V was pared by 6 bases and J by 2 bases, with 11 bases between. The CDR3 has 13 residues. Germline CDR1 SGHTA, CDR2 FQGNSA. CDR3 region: CASSRDPAYEQYF. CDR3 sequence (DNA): TGTGCCAGCAGTCGGGACCCCGCCTACGAGCAGTACTTC.

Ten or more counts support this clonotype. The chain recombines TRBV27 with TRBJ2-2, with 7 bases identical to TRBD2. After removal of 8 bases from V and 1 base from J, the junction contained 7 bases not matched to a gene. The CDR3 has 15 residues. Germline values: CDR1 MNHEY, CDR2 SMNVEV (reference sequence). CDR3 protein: CASRRGGGNTGELFF. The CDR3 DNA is TGTGCCAGCCGCCGGGGCGGGGGGAACACCGGGGAGCTGTTTTTT.

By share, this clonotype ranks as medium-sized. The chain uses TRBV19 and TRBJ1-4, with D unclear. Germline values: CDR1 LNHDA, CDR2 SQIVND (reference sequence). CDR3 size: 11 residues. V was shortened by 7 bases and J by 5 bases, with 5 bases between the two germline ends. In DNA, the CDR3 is TGTGCCAGTATAGAGAATGAAAAACTGTTTTTT. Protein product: CASIENEKLFF.

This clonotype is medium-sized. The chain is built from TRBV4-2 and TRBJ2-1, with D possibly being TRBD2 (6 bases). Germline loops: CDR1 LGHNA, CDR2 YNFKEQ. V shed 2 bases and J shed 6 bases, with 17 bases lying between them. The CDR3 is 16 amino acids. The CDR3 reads CASSQTGTAPGNEQFF. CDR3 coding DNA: TGTGCCAGCAGCCAAACCGGGACTGCCCCAGGCAATGAGCAGTTCTTC.

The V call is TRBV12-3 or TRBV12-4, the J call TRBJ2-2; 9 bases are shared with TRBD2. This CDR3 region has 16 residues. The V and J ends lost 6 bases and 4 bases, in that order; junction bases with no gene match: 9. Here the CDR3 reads CASRSDAGGRTGELFF. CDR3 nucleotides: TGTGCCAGCAGGTCGGATGCGGGAGGGCGCACCGGGGAGCTGTTTTTT.

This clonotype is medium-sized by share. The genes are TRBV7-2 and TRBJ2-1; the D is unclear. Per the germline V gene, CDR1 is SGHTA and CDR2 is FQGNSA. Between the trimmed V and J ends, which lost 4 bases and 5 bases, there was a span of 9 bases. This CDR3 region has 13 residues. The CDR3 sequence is CASSSRPNNEQFF. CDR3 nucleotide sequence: TGTGCCAGCAGCTCCAGACCCAACAATGAGCAGTTCTTC.

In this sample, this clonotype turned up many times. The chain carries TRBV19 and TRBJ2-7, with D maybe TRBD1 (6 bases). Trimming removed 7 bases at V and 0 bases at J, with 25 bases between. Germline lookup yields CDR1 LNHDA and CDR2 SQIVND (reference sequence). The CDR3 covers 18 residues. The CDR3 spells CASTKTGQPTSSSYEQYF. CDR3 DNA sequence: TGTGCCAGTACGAAAACTGGACAGCCAACTTCGAGCTCCTACGAGCAGTACTTC.

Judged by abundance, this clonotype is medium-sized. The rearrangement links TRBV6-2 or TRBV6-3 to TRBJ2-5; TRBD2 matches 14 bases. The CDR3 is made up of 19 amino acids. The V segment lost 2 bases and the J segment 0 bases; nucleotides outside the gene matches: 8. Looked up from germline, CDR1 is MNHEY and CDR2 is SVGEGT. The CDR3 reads CASSYTGTSGRNHQETQYF. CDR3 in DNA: TGTGCCAGCAGTTACACCGGGACTAGCGGGAGAAACCACCAAGAGACCCAGTACTTC.

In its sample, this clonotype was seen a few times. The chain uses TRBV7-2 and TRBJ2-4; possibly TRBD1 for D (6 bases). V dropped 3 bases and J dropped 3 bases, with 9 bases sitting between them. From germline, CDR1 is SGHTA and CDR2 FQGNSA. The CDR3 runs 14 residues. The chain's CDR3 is CASSFPGHKNIQYF. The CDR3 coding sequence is TGTGCCAGCAGCTTCCCGGGACACAAAAACATTCAGTACTTC.

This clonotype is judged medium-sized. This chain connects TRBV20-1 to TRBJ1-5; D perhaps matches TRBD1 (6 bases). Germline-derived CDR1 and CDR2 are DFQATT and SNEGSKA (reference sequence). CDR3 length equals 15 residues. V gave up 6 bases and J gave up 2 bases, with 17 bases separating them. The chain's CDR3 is CSALFGGGGNQPQHF. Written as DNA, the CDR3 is TGCAGTGCCCTCTTCGGGGGCGGTGGCAATCAGCCCCAGCATTTT.

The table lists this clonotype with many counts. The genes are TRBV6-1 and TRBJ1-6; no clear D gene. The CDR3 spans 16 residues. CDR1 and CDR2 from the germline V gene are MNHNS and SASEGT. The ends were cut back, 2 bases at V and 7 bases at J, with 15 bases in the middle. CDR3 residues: CASSELKTKQNSPLHF. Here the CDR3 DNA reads TGTGCCAGCAGTGAATTGAAGACCAAGCAAAATTCACCCCTCCACTTT.

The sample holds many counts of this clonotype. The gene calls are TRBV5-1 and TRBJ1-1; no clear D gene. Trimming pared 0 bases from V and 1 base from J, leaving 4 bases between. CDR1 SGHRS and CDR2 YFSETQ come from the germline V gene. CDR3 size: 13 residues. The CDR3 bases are TGCGCCAGCAGCTTGGAGAAGAACACTGAAGCTTTCTTT. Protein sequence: CASSLEKNTEAFF.

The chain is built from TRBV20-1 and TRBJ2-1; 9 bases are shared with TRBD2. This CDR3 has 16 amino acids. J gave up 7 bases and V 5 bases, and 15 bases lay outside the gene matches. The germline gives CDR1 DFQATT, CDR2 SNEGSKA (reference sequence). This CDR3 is CSADGSGGRFLNEQFF. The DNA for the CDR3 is TGCAGTGCTGATGGAAGCGGGGGGCGTTTTTTAAATGAGCAGTTCTTC.